The 7 T cell receptor beta chains given below trace back to one sample, sequenced in a study of blood T cell repertoires in COVID-19. Profiled with immunoSEQ multiplex PCR; TCRdb holds only in-frame clones, not every one. Counted here are about 76,000 clones, approximately 80% occurring once; the ten biggest clones make up roughly 43%. Material: peripheral blood. The origin of the receptors is a man of 80 years or more with acute or convalescent COVID-19.

V and J are TRBV5-8 and TRBJ1-6; 10 bases are shared with TRBD1. J gave up 8 bases and V 0 bases, and 8 bases lay outside the gene matches. The CDR3 contains 17 residues. Germline loops: CDR1 SGHTS, CDR2 YDEGEE. The CDR3 protein is CASSLAPGQGVDSPLHF. Written as DNA, the CDR3 is TGTGCCAGCAGCTTGGCCCCTGGACAGGGGGTTGATTCACCCCTCCACTTT.

This clone appeared once. The chain employs TRBV7-9 and TRBJ1-5; TRBD1 matches 9 bases. CDR3 length: 15 amino acids. Trimming cost V 1 base and J 8 bases; bases outside gene matches: 6. Germline V gives CDR1 SEHNR, CDR2 FQNEAQ (reference sequence). This CDR3 is CASSLGDREEEPQHF. The CDR3 bases are TGTGCCAGCAGCTTAGGGGACAGGGAGGAGGAGCCCCAGCATTTT.

The chain employs TRBV9 and TRBJ1-5; 10 bases line up with TRBD1. CDR3 length equals 16 residues. With 5 bases clipped from V and 2 bases from J, the junction kept 7 bases outside the gene matches. The V gene's germline CDR1 is SGDLS and CDR2 YYNGEE. The CDR3, as DNA: TGTGCCAGCAGTCCGGGACAGGGGATGGGCAATCAGCCCCAGCATTTT. Translation: CASSPGQGMGNQPQHF.

The chain carries TRBV18 and TRBJ2-1, with 11 nucleotides matching TRBD2. Trimming cost V 5 bases and J 3 bases; bases outside gene matches: 3. Germline assignment: CDR1 KGHSH and CDR2 LQKENI. CDR3 length: 15 amino acids. The chain's CDR3 is CASSSGTSGYNEQFF. The CDR3 DNA sequence: TGTGCCAGCTCATCCGGGACTAGCGGCTACAATGAGCAGTTCTTC.

The chain recombines TRBV5-1 with TRBJ2-2; 13 bases map to TRBD2. Germline-derived CDR1 and CDR2 are SGHRS and YFSETQ. This CDR3 contains 16 residues. V lost 3 bases, J lost 1 base, and 0 bases stayed unmatched. The DNA for the CDR3 is TGCGCCAGCAGCTGGACTAGCGGGGGGAACACCGGGGAGCTGTTTTTT. It encodes CASSWTSGGNTGELFF.

The rearrangement links TRBV28 to TRBJ1-2; D gene uncertain. The CDR3 is 13 residues long. Germline V gene lookup returns CDR1 MDHEN and CDR2 SYDVKM. V lost 2 bases and J lost 8, with 12 bases in between. CDR3 loop: CASSLGLVLGYTF. The CDR3, as DNA: TGTGCCAGCAGTTTAGGGCTGGTCCTCGGCTACACCTTC.

This clone showed up just once. This chain links TRBV7-2 with TRBJ2-7; 7 nucleotides line up with TRBD1. In germline, CDR1 is SGHTA, CDR2 FQGNSA. The J segment lost 9 bases and the V segment lost 0 bases, leaving 8 bases of the junction unmatched. This CDR3 region has 14 residues. DNA for the CDR3: TGTGCCAGCAGCTTAGCGCAGAGGGGGCGCGGGCAGTACTTC. It specifies CASSLAQRGRGQYF.